The 17 T cell receptor beta chains given below trace back to one sample, sequenced in a study of cytomegalovirus exposure and HLA in healthy donors. PCR employed 60 Vbeta and 13 Jbeta primers. Clones were read by immunoSEQ multiplex PCR, and TCRdb kept only the in-frame ones, dropping some. The sample includes approximately 140,000 clones, 78% of them seen just once. Sequenced input: PBMCs. The receptors shown here come from a male donor in good health and CMV-seronegative.

The gene calls are TRBV6-6 and TRBJ1-1; TRBD1 is a possible D gene (6 bases). The CDR3 covers 13 residues. The germline V gene encodes CDR1 MNHNY and CDR2 SVGAGI (reference sequence). The ends were cut back, 8 bases at V and 2 bases at J, with 12 bases in the middle. The CDR3 loop is CASVVQGNTEAFF. The CDR3 nucleotides are TGTGCCAGCGTGGTACAGGGAAACACTGAAGCTTTCTTT.

This clone has a single count. The chain has TRBV10-2 and TRBJ1-1; 7 bases align to TRBD1. J gave up 0 bases and V 6 bases, and 10 bases lay outside the gene matches. The CDR3 runs to 16 residues. CDR1 is WSHSY, CDR2 SAAADI, per germline. CDR3 sequence reads: CASRDRVVEMNTEAFF. The CDR3 nucleotides are TGCGCCAGCAGAGACAGGGTGGTAGAAATGAACACTGAAGCTTTCTTT.

J is TRBJ2-5 and V is TRBV7-2; 7 positions match TRBD2. The CDR3 is made up of 13 amino acids. The germline V gene encodes CDR1 SGHTA and CDR2 FQGNSA. The J segment lost 7 bases and the V segment lost 5 bases, leaving 7 bases of the junction unmatched. The CDR3 DNA sequence: TGTGCCAGCAGCCTAACGAGGGAGGGGACCCAGTACTTC. This translates into CASSLTREGTQYF.

CDR3 amino acids: CASSPGTSRNEQFF. DNA of the CDR3: TGCGCCAGCAGCCCCGGGACTAGTCGAAATGAGCAGTTCTTC. This chain connects TRBV5-1 to TRBJ2-1; 8 bases map to TRBD2. This CDR3 region has 14 residues. Per the germline V gene, CDR1 is SGHRS and CDR2 is YFSETQ. The junction had 7 bases not matched to a gene; V was cut back by 4 bases and J by 7 bases.

This clone was seen just once. This chain uses TRBV25-1 with TRBJ2-7, with unresolved D. Germline lookup yields CDR1 MGHDK and CDR2 SYGVNS. Between the trimmed V and J ends, which lost 3 bases and 6 bases, there was a span of 15 bases. This CDR3 has 14 residues. The CDR3 coding sequence is TGTGCCAGCAGTGAGGCAGGCCCTCCCGGCGAGCAGTACTTC. Protein product: CASSEAGPPGEQYF.

The rearrangement joins TRBV6-1 to TRBJ1-5; D uncertain. The germline CDR1 and CDR2 sequences are MNHNS and SASEGT. The V end was cut by 6 bases, the J end by 0 bases, with 12 bases between. The CDR3 loop spans 15 amino acids. The CDR3 nucleotides are TGTGCCAGCAGCCCCCTAGGCAGTAGCAATCAGCCCCAGCATTTT. Translating gives CASSPLGSSNQPQHF.

The V call is TRBV12-5, the J call TRBJ2-3; weak D call: TRBD2 (6 bases). Germline loops: CDR1 LGHNT, CDR2 FRNRAP. Trimming took 5 bases from V and 2 from J, leaving 8 bases between them. CDR3 length: 13 amino acids. CDR3 region: CASGRGFTDTQYF. CDR3 coding DNA: TGTGCTAGTGGTCGGGGGTTCACAGATACGCAGTATTTT.

The sample holds one count of this clone. V and J are TRBV6-6 and TRBJ2-7, with D possibly being TRBD1 (6 bases). This CDR3 spans 15 amino acids. Trimming took 1 base from V and 0 from J, leaving 10 bases between them. CDR1 and CDR2 from the germline V gene are MNHNY and SVGAGI (reference sequence). CDR3 region: CASSYLGDNSYEQYF. CDR3 nucleotides: TGTGCCAGCAGTTACTTAGGGGACAACTCCTACGAGCAGTACTTC.

J is TRBJ2-2 and V is TRBV4-2; TRBD1 is a possible D gene (5 bases). CDR1 is LGHNA, CDR2 YNFKEQ, per germline. This CDR3 is 19 amino acids long. V was shortened by 0 bases and J by 0 bases, with 17 bases between the two germline ends. The chain's CDR3 is CASSQDPETEKPNTGELFF. DNA for the CDR3: TGTGCCAGCAGCCAAGATCCGGAGACAGAAAAACCGAACACCGGGGAGCTGTTTTTT.

Only a few counts were recorded for this clone. The chain is built from TRBV10-3 and TRBJ1-1, with 7 positions matching TRBD1. The CDR3 length is 14 residues. Per germline, CDR1 ENHRY and CDR2 SYGVKD. V lost 7 bases, J lost 1 base, and 6 bases stayed unmatched. The CDR3 loop is CAITWDRSNTEAFF. Here the CDR3 DNA reads TGTGCCATCACCTGGGACAGATCGAACACTGAAGCTTTCTTT.

The V gene is TRBV7-8, the J gene TRBJ2-7, with unresolved D. The V gene lost 0 bases and the J gene lost 3 bases, with 6 bases spanning the gap. CDR1 SGHVS and CDR2 FQNEAQ come from the germline V gene. This CDR3 has 13 amino acids. DNA for the CDR3: TGTGCCAGCAGCTTAGCCTCGCGCTACGAGCAGTACTTC. Protein product: CASSLASRYEQYF.

This chain uses TRBV19 with TRBJ1-5, with a tentative D call TRBD1 (5 bases). Germline assignment: CDR1 LNHDA and CDR2 SQIVND (reference sequence). This CDR3 contains 16 residues. With 1 base removed from V and 2 bases from J, the gap between germline ends came to 12 bases. CDR3 in DNA: TGTGCCAGTAGTATAGTAATCAGGGCTGGCAATCAGCCCCAGCATTTT. This gives the protein CASSIVIRAGNQPQHF.

This sequence joins TRBV5-1 and TRBJ1-2, with TRBD1 matching over 10 bases. The germline V gene has CDR1 SGHRS and CDR2 YFSETQ. With V trimmed by 0 bases and J by 5 bases, 4 bases remained unmatched. This CDR3 region has 15 residues. CDR3 region: CASSLAGQGVYGYTF. Here the CDR3 DNA reads TGCGCCAGCAGCTTGGCAGGACAGGGGGTATATGGCTACACCTTC.

This clone was seen only once. The chain links TRBV7-8 to TRBJ1-2; maybe TRBD1 (6 bases). This CDR3 region has 15 residues. Germline V lookup: CDR1 SGHVS, CDR2 FQNEAQ. V was clipped by 6 bases and J by 2 bases, with 16 bases between them. CDR3 in amino acids: CASSSHGGRNYGYTF. Here the CDR3 DNA reads TGTGCCAGCAGTTCGCATGGGGGCCGAAACTATGGCTACACCTTC. The whole variable domain, remainder taken from reference TRBV7-8 and TRBJ1-2, is GAGVSQSPRYKVAKRGQDVALRCDPISGHVSLFWYQQALGQGPEFLTYFQNEAQLDKSGLPSDRFFAERPEGSVSTLKIQRTQQEDSAVYLCASSSHGGRNYGYTFGSGTRLTVV.

The rearrangement joins TRBV19 to TRBJ1-6; no firm D call. The CDR3 has 15 amino acids. Germline V gives CDR1 LNHDA, CDR2 SQIVND (reference sequence). V was trimmed by 2 bases and J by 7 bases, leaving 12 bases between them. The CDR3 reads CASSITLQLNSPLHF. DNA of the CDR3: TGTGCCAGTAGTATAACACTTCAACTAAATTCACCCCTCCACTTT.

V usage is TRBV19 and J usage is TRBJ1-2; D perhaps matches TRBD1 (6 bases). V was trimmed by 6 bases and J by 4 bases, leaving 9 bases between them. This CDR3 comprises 12 residues. The germline gives CDR1 LNHDA, CDR2 SQIVND (reference sequence). CDR3 amino acids: CASRWTAYGYTF. In DNA, the CDR3 is TGTGCCAGTAGATGGACAGCCTATGGCTACACCTTC. The whole variable domain, remainder taken from reference TRBV19 and TRBJ1-2, is DGGITQSPKYLFRKEGQNVTLSCEQNLNHDAMYWYRQDPGQGLRLIYYSQIVNDFQKGDIAEGYSVSREKKESFPLTVTSAQKNPTAFYLCASRWTAYGYTFGSGTRLTVV.

DNA for the CDR3: TGTGCCAGCAGCTCTAGGGCAGGGACAAGCAATCAGCCCCAGCATTTT. This encodes CASSSRAGTSNQPQHF. V usage is TRBV7-9 and J usage is TRBJ1-5; a weak D match, TRBD1 (6 bases). V shed 4 bases and J shed 1 base, with 14 bases lying between them. The CDR3 runs to 16 residues. Germline V gives CDR1 SEHNR, CDR2 FQNEAQ (reference sequence).